The rows below give T cell receptor beta chains drawn from one sample of a study of blood T cell repertoires in COVID-19. Only in-frame clones appear in the TCRdb table, and some are missing; sequencing was by immunoSEQ multiplex PCR. This sample has about 200,000 clones; more than 85% occur once, and the top ten carry around 0.84%. Material: peripheral blood. Receptors were obtained from a man aged 55 to 69 with COVID-19, enrolled during active disease. Both conserved end residues are part of each CDR3. D genes are given only for firm matches. Not all rows give a size; the values are once, few, many and, for expanded clones, a class.

TRBJ2-1	TRBD2	.	TRBV9	CASSVGTSGGRYNEQFF	TGTGCCAGCAGCGTCGGGACTAGCGGGGGTCGCTACAATGAGCAGTTCTTC
TRBJ2-3	TRBD1	.	TRBV7-9	CASSFSPGTGDTQYF	TGTGCCAGCAGCTTCTCACCCGGGACAGGGGATACGCAGTATTTT
TRBJ1-3	TRBD1	.	TRBV3-1/TRBV3-2	CASSQTARDREANSGNTIYF	TGTGCCAGCAGCCAGACTGCCCGTGACAGGGAGGCTAATTCTGGAAACACCATATATTTT
TRBJ2-1	TRBD2	.	TRBV19	CASSTPAGFGQFF	TGTGCCAGTAGTACCCCAGCGGGATTCGGGCAGTTCTTC
TRBJ2-1	.	.	TRBV19	CASSPLTGYSSYNEQFF	TGTGCCAGTAGCCCCTTGACGGGGTATAGCTCCTACAATGAGCAGTTCTTC
TRBJ1-6	.	.	TRBV5-1	CASSQDNSPLHF	TGCGCCAGCAGCCAGGATAATTCACCCCTCCACTTT
TRBJ2-7	.	.	TRBV5-4	CASSLGRVPYEQYF	TGTGCCAGCAGCTTGGGCAGGGTCCCGTACGAGCAGTACTTC
TRBJ2-3	.	.	TRBV5-1	CASSLNRDTDTQYF	TGCGCCAGCAGCTTGAACAGGGACACAGATACGCAGTATTTT
TRBJ2-1	TRBD2	.	TRBV10-2	CASSGGTSGAYNEQFF	TGCGCCAGCAGTGGGGGGACTAGCGGGGCCTACAATGAGCAGTTCTTC
TRBJ1-3	.	.	TRBV6-5	CASTQVSGNTIYF	TGTGCCAGCACCCAGGTCTCTGGAAACACCATATATTTT
TRBJ1-5	.	once	TRBV12-3/TRBV12-4	CASSRSNQPQHF	TGTGCCAGCAGTCGCAGTAATCAGCCCCAGCATTTT
TRBJ1-5	TRBD1	.	TRBV29-1	CSAAPRTGGCNQPQHF	TGCAGCGCCGCGCCCCGGACAGGGGGATGCAATCAGCCCCAGCATTTT
TRBJ2-5	.	.	TRBV21-1	CASSTGPGIKTQYF	TGTGCCAGCAGCACGGGTCCGGGAATTAAGACCCAGTACTTC
TRBJ2-7	TRBD1	.	TRBV6-5	CASRTGVRYEQYF	TGTGCCAGCAGGACAGGGGTCCGCTACGAGCAGTACTTC
TRBJ1-1	TRBD1	.	TRBV29-1	CSANRGRATEAFF	TGCAGCGCTAACAGGGGCCGCGCCACTGAAGCTTTCTTT
TRBJ2-4	TRBD1	.	TRBV15	CATSVLRDRVENIQYF	TGTGCCACCAGCGTTCTCCGGGACAGGGTGGAAAACATTCAGTACTTC
TRBJ2-5	.	.	TRBV24-1	CATGDSYQETQYF	TGTGCCACCGGAGACAGTTACCAAGAGACCCAGTACTTC
TRBJ1-2	.	.	TRBV7-3	CASSSPGGYGYTF	TGTGCCAGCAGCTCGCCGGGGGGATATGGCTACACCTTC
TRBJ2-3	TRBD2	.	TRBV2	CASSFLAGQRTSGGLNTQYF	TGTGCCAGCAGCTTCCTGGCGGGACAGAGGACTAGCGGGGGACTTAATACGCAGTATTTT
TRBJ1-1	.	.	TRBV11-2	CASSLSAGRLTETFF	TGTGCCAGCAGCTTAAGTGCAGGGCGGCTCACTGAAACTTTCTTT
TRBJ2-2	.	.	TRBV28	CASSFTRGMAGELFF	TGTGCCAGCAGTTTTACCAGGGGAATGGCCGGGGAGCTGTTTTTT
TRBJ2-7	.	.	TRBV7-8	CASSLGLEYEQYF	TGTGCCAGCAGCTTGGGACTGGAATACGAGCAGTACTTC
TRBJ1-1	.	.	TRBV12-3/TRBV12-4	CASSLTGEAFF	TGTGCCAGCAGTTTGACAGGTGAAGCTTTCTTT
TRBJ2-7	.	.	TRBV4-1	CASSQSPRGEQYF	TGCGCCAGCAGCCAGTCCCCCCGAGGCGAGCAGTACTTC
TRBJ2-6	.	.	TRBV19	CASTPSFTGANVLTF	TGTGCCAGTACCCCGAGCTTCACTGGGGCCAACGTCCTGACTTTC
TRBJ1-5	.	.	TRBV27	CASSAQLNQPQHF	TGTGCCAGTAGCGCACAGCTCAATCAGCCCCAGCATTTT
TRBJ2-2	.	.	TRBV5-1	CASSSDGGWTGELFF	TGCGCCAGCAGCTCGGACGGGGGTTGGACCGGGGAGCTGTTTTTT
TRBJ2-2	.	.	TRBV19	CATGLGKGPGELFF	TGTGCCACCGGACTGGGGAAAGGACCCGGGGAGCTGTTTTTT
TRBJ1-4	.	.	TRBV7-2	CASSLDRENEKLFF	TGTGCCAGCAGCTTAGACAGAGAGAATGAAAAACTGTTTTTT
TRBJ2-5	.	once	TRBV21-1	CASSKGLAGEEVETQYF	TGTGCCAGCAGCAAAGGCCTAGCGGGAGAGGAGGTGGAGACCCAGTACTTC
TRBJ1-1	.	.	TRBV3-1/TRBV3-2	CASRREGMNTEAFF	TGTGCCAGCAGACGAGAGGGTATGAACACTGAAGCTTTCTTT
TRBJ2-7	.	.	TRBV3-1/TRBV3-2	CASSQDVFNSYEQYF	TGTGCCAGCAGCCAAGACGTCTTTAATTCCTACGAGCAGTACTTC
TRBJ1-1	.	.	TRBV12-3/TRBV12-4	CASSPTVNTEAFF	TGTGCCAGCAGTCCGACAGTGAACACTGAAGCTTTCTTT